This entry is about one T cell receptor (beta chain). Its matching antigen is unknown. Assay used: immunoSEQ multiplex PCR; TCRdb lists only in-frame clones, some missing. The data hold more than 20,000 clones, with approximately 80% observed a single time. The entry originates in a study of T cells in narcolepsy. At the level of the study: Patients with NT1 or NT2 and healthy control donors were enrolled. Study observations and caveats: Reportedly, autoreactive clonotypes were serially detected in patients' blood but not controls'. Autoreactive clone sequences were missing from some blood memory CD4+ repertoires. Autoreactive HCRT-specific and TRIB2-specific clonotypes were marked in same-patient CSF-versus-blood CD4+ comparisons.

Trimming left V 5 bases short and J 3 bases short, with 11 bases between. The germline CDR1 and CDR2 sequences are MNHEY and SVGAGI. The CDR3 runs 13 residues. The receptor's source is a human donor in good health. The genes are TRBV6-5 and TRBJ2-7; D is unclear. Sequencing was done on a sample of memory (CD45RA-) CD4+ T cells from blood. CDR3 residues: CASSDLDLYEQYF. The CDR3 nucleotides are TGTGCCAGCAGTGATCTGGACCTCTACGAGCAGTACTTC.